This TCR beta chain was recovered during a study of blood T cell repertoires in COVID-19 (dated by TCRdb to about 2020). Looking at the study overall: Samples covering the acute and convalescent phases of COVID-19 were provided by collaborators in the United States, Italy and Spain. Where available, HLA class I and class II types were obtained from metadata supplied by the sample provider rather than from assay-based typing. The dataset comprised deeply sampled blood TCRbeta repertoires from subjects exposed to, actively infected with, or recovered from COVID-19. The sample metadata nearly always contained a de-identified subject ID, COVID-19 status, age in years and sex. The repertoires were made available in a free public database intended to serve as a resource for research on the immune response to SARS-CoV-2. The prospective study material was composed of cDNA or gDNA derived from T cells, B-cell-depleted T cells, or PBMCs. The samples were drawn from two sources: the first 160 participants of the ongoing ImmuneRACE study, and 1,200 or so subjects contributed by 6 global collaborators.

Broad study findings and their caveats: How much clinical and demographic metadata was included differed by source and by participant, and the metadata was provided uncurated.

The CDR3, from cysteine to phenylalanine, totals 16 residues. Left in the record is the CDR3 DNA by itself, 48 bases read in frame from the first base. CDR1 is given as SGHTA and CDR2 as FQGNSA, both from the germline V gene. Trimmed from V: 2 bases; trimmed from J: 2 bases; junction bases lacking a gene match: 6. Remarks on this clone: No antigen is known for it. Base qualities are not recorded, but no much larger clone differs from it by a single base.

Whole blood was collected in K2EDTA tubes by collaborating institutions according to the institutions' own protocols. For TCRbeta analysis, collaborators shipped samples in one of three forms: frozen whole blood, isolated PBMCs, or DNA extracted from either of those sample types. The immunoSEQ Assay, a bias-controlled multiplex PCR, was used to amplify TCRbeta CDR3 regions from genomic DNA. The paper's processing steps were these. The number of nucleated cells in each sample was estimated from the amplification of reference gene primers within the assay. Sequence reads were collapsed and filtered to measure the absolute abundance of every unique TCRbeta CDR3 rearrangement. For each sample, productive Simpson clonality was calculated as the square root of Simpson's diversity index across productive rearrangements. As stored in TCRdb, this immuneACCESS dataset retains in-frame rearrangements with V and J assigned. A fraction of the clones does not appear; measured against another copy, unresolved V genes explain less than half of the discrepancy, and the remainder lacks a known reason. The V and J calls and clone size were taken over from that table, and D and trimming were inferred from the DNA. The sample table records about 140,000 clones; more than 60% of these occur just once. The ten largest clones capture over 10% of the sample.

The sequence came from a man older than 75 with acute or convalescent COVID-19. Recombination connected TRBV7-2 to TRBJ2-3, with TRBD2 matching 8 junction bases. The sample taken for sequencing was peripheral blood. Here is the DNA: TGTGCCAGCAGCTTATCGACTAGCGCTTACACAGATACGCAGTATTTT. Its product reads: CASSLSTSAYTDTQYF. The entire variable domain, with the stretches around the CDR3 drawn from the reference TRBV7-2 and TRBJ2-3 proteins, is GAGVSQSPSNKVTEKGKDVELRCDPISGHTALYWYRQSLGQGLEFLIYFQGNSAPDKSGLPSDRFSAERTGGSVSTLTIQRTQQEDSAVYLCASSLSTSAYTDTQYFGPGTRLTVL.